The TCR beta chain under discussion was sequenced for a study of blood T cell repertoires in COVID-19. Whole-study context: Sites in the United States, Italy and Spain provided acute and convalescent COVID-19 samples.

Original analysis: Estimation of nucleated cell counts relied on the amplification of reference gene primers. Sequencing was performed with immunoSEQ multiplex PCR; in TCRdb, only in-frame clones are kept and a portion is missing. V, J and clone size derive from that table, while D and trimming were established from the DNA sequence. Here the sample spans a few hundred thousand clones, 70% to 90% being singletons. V dropped 0 bases and J dropped 7; count of bases not matched to a gene: 12. The germline V gene has CDR1 GTSNPN and CDR2 SVGIG (reference sequence). This CDR3 has 17 residues. The V and J genes are TRBV30 and TRBJ1-6; 7 bases match TRBD1. The sample was peripheral blood. This receptor was taken from a man between 18 and 35 years old who had recovered from COVID-19. CDR3 region: CAWSVGGLVEGNSPLHF. As DNA, the CDR3 is TGTGCCTGGAGTGTAGGGGGCCTGGTTGAGGGAAATTCACCCCTCCACTTT.